Each of the 22 T cell receptor beta chains below was sequenced from the same sample in a study of early T cells in non-severe SARS-CoV-2 infection. TCRdb reprocessed the 5' RACE reads via MiXCR and lists one record per CDR3 protein. Among 95,000 to 100,000 distinct CDR3 sequences listed, 11% were seen once. Specimen: whole blood. The receptors come from an adult who was a healthcare worker with PCR-confirmed SARS-CoV-2 infection or an uninfected control (not recorded which).

In its sample, this clonotype was seen a few times. The CDR3 sequence is CSVEQGQGTDTQYF. In DNA, the CDR3 is TGCAGCGTTGAACAGGGGCAGGGCACAGATACGCAGTATTTT. The chain is built from TRBV29-1 and TRBJ2-3, with D possibly being TRBD1 (6 bases). V lost 2 bases and J lost 1, with 10 bases in between. Germline V CDR1 and CDR2: SQVTM, ANQGSEA. There are 14 residues in the CDR3.

This clonotype has more than one count but fewer than ten. DNA for the CDR3: TGTGCCAGCAGCTTGTATGGTAGCACAGATACGCAGTATTTT. This sequence encodes CASSLYGSTDTQYF. J is TRBJ2-3 and V is TRBV13; no clear D gene. The germline CDR1 and CDR2 sequences are PRHDT and FYEKMQ (reference sequence). V gave up 3 bases and J gave up 0 bases, with 7 bases separating them. CDR3 length equals 14 residues.

The chain couples TRBV27 to TRBJ2-1, with no clear D. The ends were cut back, 11 bases at V and 8 bases at J, with 19 bases in the middle. This CDR3 comprises 13 residues. The V gene's germline CDR1 is MNHEY and CDR2 SMNVEV (reference sequence). The chain's CDR3 is CAALGLARHEQFF. The CDR3 DNA is TGTGCCGCACTCGGCCTGGCGCGCCATGAGCAGTTCTTC.

This clonotype showed up many times. In DNA form, the CDR3 reads TGCAGTGCCACCGGGACCTTTAGAGCAGAGACCCAGTACTTC. This sequence encodes CSATGTFRAETQYF. The rearrangement uses TRBV20-1 and TRBJ2-5, with D perhaps assigned TRBD1 or TRBD2 (5 bases each). The V gene's germline CDR1 is DFQATT and CDR2 SNEGSKA (reference sequence). The CDR3 consists of 14 residues. The V end lost 6 bases, the J end lost 4 bases, and 18 bases lay between the germline ends.

The sample holds a few counts of this clonotype. The chain carries TRBV5-1 and TRBJ1-2; TRBD1 matches 7 bases. Trimming at V came to 0 bases and at J to 2 bases, leaving 1 base not matched to a gene. CDR1 and CDR2 (germline): SGHRS, YFSETQ. The CDR3 extends over 14 amino acids. Written as DNA, the CDR3 is TGCGCCAGCAGCTTGGGGGGACAGAACTATGGCTACACCTTC. Translated: CASSLGGQNYGYTF.

This clonotype has more than one count but fewer than ten. This chain joins TRBV2 and TRBJ1-2; 8 bases align to TRBD1. J was trimmed by 4 bases and V by 6 bases; bases with no gene match: 7. The CDR3 consists of 14 residues. The germline gives CDR1 SNHLY, CDR2 FYNNEI. The CDR3 loop is CASRGTQGGYGYTF. The DNA of the CDR3 is TGTGCCAGCAGGGGTACACAGGGGGGCTATGGCTACACCTTC.

The chain couples TRBV5-1 to TRBJ2-6; possibly TRBD1 for D (6 bases). CDR1 is SGHRS, CDR2 YFSETQ, per germline. Trimming took 4 bases from V and 0 from J, leaving 11 bases between them. The CDR3 spans 16 residues. The CDR3 DNA follows: TGCGCCAGCAGCGCCCGGACAGCCTCTGGGGCCAACGTCCTGACTTTC. It yields the protein CASSARTASGANVLTF. Complete variable domain (other parts from reference TRBV5-1 and TRBJ2-6): KAGVTQTPRYLIKTRGQQVTLSCSPISGHRSVSWYQQTPGQGLQFLFEYFSETQRNKGNFPGRFSGRQFSNSRSEMNVSTLELGDSALYLCASSARTASGANVLTFGAGSRLTVL.

There are a few counts of this clonotype. The gene calls are TRBV20-1 and TRBJ1-1; possibly TRBD1 for D (6 bases). Germline values: CDR1 DFQATT, CDR2 SNEGSKA (reference sequence). Deletions cut 1 base from V and 3 bases from J, with 9 bases between. This CDR3 is built from 13 residues. The CDR3 sequence: CSARGGADTEAFF. In DNA form, the CDR3 reads TGCAGTGCTAGAGGGGGGGCGGACACTGAAGCTTTCTTT.

This chain links TRBV6-6 with TRBJ1-5; D is uncertain. V was trimmed by 0 bases and J by 4 bases, leaving 7 bases between them. CDR1 and CDR2 from the germline V gene are MNHNY and SVGAGI (reference sequence). The CDR3 runs to 14 residues. In DNA, the CDR3 is TGTGCCAGCAGTTACTCGTGGAAAAATCAGCCCCAGCATTTT. As protein: CASSYSWKNQPQHF.

This clonotype was recorded many times. The chain links TRBV19 to TRBJ2-7, with a possible D match to TRBD1 (5 bases). Germline values: CDR1 LNHDA, CDR2 SQIVND (reference sequence). This CDR3 has 13 residues. V was trimmed by 5 bases and J by 2 bases, leaving 10 bases between them. The DNA for the CDR3 is TGTGCCAGTAGTGTGCAAGGGGCCTACGAGCAGTACTTC. This gives the protein CASSVQGAYEQYF. Combining the CDR3 with reference TRBV19 and TRBJ2-7 gives the whole variable domain DGGITQSPKYLFRKEGQNVTLSCEQNLNHDAMYWYRQDPGQGLRLIYYSQIVNDFQKGDIAEGYSVSREKKESFPLTVTSAQKNPTAFYLCASSVQGAYEQYFGPGTRLTVT.

CDR3 DNA sequence: TGCGCCAGCAGCCAAGAACTAGCGAACTACAATGAGCAGTTCTTC. It codes for CASSQELANYNEQFF. The chain carries TRBV4-1 and TRBJ2-1; 7 nucleotides line up with TRBD2. This CDR3 spans 15 amino acids. V was clipped by 0 bases and J by 3 bases; unmatched bases: 2. CDR1 MGHRA and CDR2 YSYEKL come from the germline V gene.

This clonotype was seen many times. This rearrangement joins TRBV7-2 to TRBJ2-7; D possibly uses TRBD1 or TRBD2 (5 bases each). Per germline, CDR1 SGHTA and CDR2 FQGNSA. This CDR3 comprises 15 residues. V was clipped by 7 bases and J by 4 bases, with 20 bases between them. The CDR3 sequence is CASKDAGSGRYEQYF. In DNA, the CDR3 is TGTGCCAGCAAGGACGCGGGCTCAGGGAGATACGAGCAGTACTTC. The whole variable domain, filled in from reference TRBV7-2 and TRBJ2-7, reads GAGVSQSPSNKVTEKGKDVELRCDPISGHTALYWYRQSLGQGLEFLIYFQGNSAPDKSGLPSDRFSAERTGGSVSTLTIQRTQQEDSAVYLCASKDAGSGRYEQYFGPGTRLTVT.

This clonotype was recorded at least ten times. V usage is TRBV6-5 and J usage is TRBJ1-3, with D uncertain. The CDR3 sequence is 14 residues long. V gave up 6 bases and J gave up 0 bases, with 9 bases separating them. The germline CDR1 and CDR2 sequences are MNHEY and SVGAGI. In DNA, the CDR3 is TGTGCCAGCAGGGTGACGGGCTCTGGAAACACCATATATTTT. Its protein is CASRVTGSGNTIYF.

Ten or more counts support this clonotype. The gene calls are TRBV28 and TRBJ1-2; D is unclear. V was clipped by 10 bases and J by 8 bases, with 20 bases between them. The CDR3 has 13 residues. Germline V gene sequence: CDR1 MDHEN, CDR2 SYDVKM. The CDR3 nucleotides read TGTGCCACTAGAATTCCTGCGGGGAGCGGCTACACCTTC. Amino acid sequence: CATRIPAGSGYTF.

J is TRBJ1-2 and V is TRBV5-4; D is undetermined. There are 12 residues in the CDR3. CDR1 and CDR2 (germline): SGHNT, YYREEE (reference sequence). Trimming stripped 3 bases from V and 8 bases from J, with 11 bases between. The CDR3 sequence is CASSSGREGYTF. The CDR3 coding sequence is TGTGCCAGCAGCTCCGGGAGGGAAGGCTACACCTTC.

This clonotype was observed many times. V gene TRBV29-1 combines with J gene TRBJ2-1, with 9 bases that match TRBD2. Germline CDR1 and CDR2: SQVTM and ANQGSEA. The CDR3 loop spans 14 amino acids. V lost 6 bases to trimming and J lost 4 bases; unmatched junction nucleotides: 7. The CDR3 spells CSVDGLAGYNEQFF. CDR3 nucleotides: TGCAGCGTAGATGGCCTAGCGGGGTACAATGAGCAGTTCTTC.

The chain combines TRBV6-1 with TRBJ2-1; 7 bases map to TRBD2. The length of the CDR3 is 14 residues. V shed 3 bases and J 9 bases; nucleotides not matched to a gene: 8. Germline CDR1 MNHNS, CDR2 SASEGT. The chain's CDR3 is CASSEEDGRFEQFF. The CDR3 coding sequence is TGTGCCAGCAGTGAGGAAGACGGGAGGTTTGAGCAGTTCTTC.

In this sample, this clonotype turned up a few times. The rearrangement uses TRBV20-1 and TRBJ2-5; TRBD1 matches 7 bases. With 6 bases clipped from V and 5 bases from J, the junction kept 12 bases outside the gene matches. The CDR3 totals 14 residues. Germline values: CDR1 DFQATT, CDR2 SNEGSKA (reference sequence). This chain's CDR3 is CSARRQGADETQYF. CDR3 bases: TGCAGTGCACGCAGACAGGGAGCGGACGAGACCCAGTACTTC.

This clonotype was counted ten times or more. The V call is TRBV12-3 or TRBV12-4, the J call TRBJ2-2; possibly TRBD1 or TRBD2 for D (5 bases each). This CDR3 is built from 14 residues. V was trimmed by 6 bases and J by 3 bases, leaving 11 bases between them. CDR3 in amino acids: CASRLQGDTGELFF. In DNA form, the CDR3 reads TGTGCCAGCAGACTCCAGGGAGACACCGGGGAGCTGTTTTTT.

This chain uses TRBV5-4 with TRBJ1-3; D may be TRBD1 (6 bases). Trimming cost V 2 bases and J 2 bases, with 11 bases left between them. CDR1 and CDR2 from the germline V gene are SGHNT and YYREEE (reference sequence). The CDR3 contains 15 residues. The chain's CDR3 is CASSLLTGTGNTIYF. The CDR3, as DNA: TGTGCCAGCAGCTTACTAACAGGGACTGGAAACACCATATATTTT.

V usage is TRBV7-2 and J usage is TRBJ2-3, with unresolved D. V lost 1 base and J lost 3, with 17 bases in between. CDR1 and CDR2 (germline): SGHTA, FQGNSA. This CDR3 is 17 amino acids long. The CDR3 DNA reads as TGTGCCAGCAGCTTAGACAGAGCCAGCTCAAGGACAGATACGCAGTATTTT. It is translated as CASSLDRASSRTDTQYF.

The chain couples TRBV28 to TRBJ1-5; D is ambiguous. There are 16 residues in the CDR3. CDR1 is MDHEN, CDR2 SYDVKM, per germline. V was clipped by 1 base and J by 2 bases, with 12 bases between them. The CDR3 DNA reads TGTGCCAGCAGTTTATCTGGGCTTAGGCGCAATCAGCCCCAGCATTTT. Protein: CASSLSGLRRNQPQHF.